The clone carrying this T cell receptor (beta chain) was observed a single time. This record comes from a study of blood T cell repertoires in COVID-19. At the level of the study: The cDNA or gDNA used as material had been derived from T cells, B-cell-depleted T cells, or PBMCs.

CDR3 length equals 13 residues. After removal of 6 bases from V and 8 bases from J, the junction contained 6 bases not matched to a gene. The assay was immunoSEQ multiplex PCR, and TCRdb's table has in-frame clones only and misses some. The sample lists around 88,000 clones, around 82% occurring once. The genes are TRBV12-3 or TRBV12-4 and TRBJ2-3; TRBD2 matches 9 bases. The sample consisted of peripheral blood. The clonotype comes from a man aged 45-65 years who had recovered from COVID-19. The CDR3 DNA follows: TGTGCCAGCAGGGCGGGGGGGGAAGCTACGCAGTATTTT. It encodes CASRAGGEATQYF.